The 5 T cell receptor beta chains given below trace back to one sample, sequenced in a study of CD8 T cells in ankylosing spondylitis. TCRdb reprocessed the 5' RACE reads via MiXCR and lists one record per CDR3 protein. This sample has 250,000 to 350,000 distinct CDR3 sequences, with about 20% found just once. Input material: blood, either unsorted or a sorted T cell fraction (not recorded which). These receptor sequences come from a male donor with ankylosing spondylitis or in good health (not recorded which).

The chain joins TRBV7-6 to TRBJ2-3; TRBD2 agrees at 13 bases. This CDR3 is 15 amino acids long. The J segment lost 6 bases and the V segment lost 5 bases, leaving 5 bases of the junction unmatched. Germline values: CDR1 SGHVS, CDR2 FNYEAQ. CDR3 sequence: CASSGLAGASDTQYF. CDR3 nucleotide sequence: TGTGCCAGCAGCGGACTAGCGGGAGCGAGCGATACGCAGTATTTT.

The V and J genes are TRBV5-1 and TRBJ2-2; 10 bases align to TRBD1. Germline V gene data show CDR1 as SGHRS and CDR2 as YFSETQ. V lost 1 base, J lost 3 bases, and 3 bases stayed unmatched. CDR3 length equals 16 residues. The CDR3 DNA follows: TGCGCCAGCAGCTTGCCTGGGACAGGGGACACCGGGGAGCTGTTTTTT. It specifies CASSLPGTGDTGELFF.

This clonotype was observed a handful of times. The chain couples TRBV6-8 to TRBJ2-2; TRBD2 matches 14 bases. Per the germline V gene, CDR1 is MNHGY and CDR2 is SAAAGT. The junction had 3 bases not matched to a gene; V was cut back by 0 bases and J by 6 bases. The CDR3 covers 17 residues. CDR3 loop: CASSYSGLAGGAGELFF. CDR3 sequence (DNA): TGTGCCAGCAGTTACTCCGGACTAGCGGGAGGAGCCGGGGAGCTGTTTTTT.

This rearrangement joins TRBV6-2 or TRBV6-3 to TRBJ1-2; D is undetermined. CDR1 is MNHEY and CDR2 is SVGEGT in the germline V gene. The CDR3 is made up of 16 amino acids. Trimming shortened V by 8 bases and J by 4 bases, and 23 bases separated the two germline ends. CDR3 DNA: TGTGCCAGCGGACTTGGGTCCCCAGGATCGCTCTATGGCTACACCTTC. It is translated as CASGLGSPGSLYGYTF.

V is TRBV2 and J is TRBJ2-5, with D possibly matching TRBD2 (5 bases). The CDR3 has 11 residues. The germline V gene has CDR1 SNHLY and CDR2 FYNNEI. V lost 2 bases and J lost 14, with 12 bases in between. CDR3 bases: TGTGCCAGCAGTGAACTCCGGACTGCCTACTTC. Translating it yields CASSELRTAYF.